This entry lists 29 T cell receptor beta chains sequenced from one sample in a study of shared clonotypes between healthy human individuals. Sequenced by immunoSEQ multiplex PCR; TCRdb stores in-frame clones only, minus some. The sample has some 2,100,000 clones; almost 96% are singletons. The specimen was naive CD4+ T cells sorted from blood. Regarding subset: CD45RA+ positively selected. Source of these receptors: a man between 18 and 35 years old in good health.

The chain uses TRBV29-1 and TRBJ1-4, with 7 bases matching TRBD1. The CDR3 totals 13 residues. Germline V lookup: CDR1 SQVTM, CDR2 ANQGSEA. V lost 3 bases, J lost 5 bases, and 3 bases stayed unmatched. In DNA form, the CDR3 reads TGCAGCGTTGAGACGACAGGGAATGAAAAACTGTTTTTT. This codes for CSVETTGNEKLFF.

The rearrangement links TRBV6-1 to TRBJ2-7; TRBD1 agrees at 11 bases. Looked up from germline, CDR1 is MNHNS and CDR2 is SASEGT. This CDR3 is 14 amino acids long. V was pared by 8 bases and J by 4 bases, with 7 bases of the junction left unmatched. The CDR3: CASHPGQGVYEQYF. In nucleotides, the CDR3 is TGTGCCAGCCACCCGGGACAGGGGGTTTACGAGCAGTACTTC.

The CDR3 DNA reads TGTGCCTGGAGCCTCCTGGACCTTAGAGGGTCCAATGAGCAGTTCTTC. It encodes CAWSLLDLRGSNEQFF. This sequence joins TRBV30 and TRBJ2-1, with D tentatively TRBD2 (5 bases). Germline V gene sequence: CDR1 GTSNPN, CDR2 SVGIG (reference sequence). This CDR3 is built from 16 residues. Trimming left V 3 bases short and J 6 bases short, with 21 bases between.

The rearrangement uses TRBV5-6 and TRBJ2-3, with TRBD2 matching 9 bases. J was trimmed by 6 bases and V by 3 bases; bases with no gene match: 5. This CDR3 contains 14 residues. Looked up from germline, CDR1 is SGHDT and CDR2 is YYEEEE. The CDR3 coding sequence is TGTGCCAGCAGCTATGCGGGGGGGCCCGATACGCAGTATTTT. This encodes CASSYAGGPDTQYF.

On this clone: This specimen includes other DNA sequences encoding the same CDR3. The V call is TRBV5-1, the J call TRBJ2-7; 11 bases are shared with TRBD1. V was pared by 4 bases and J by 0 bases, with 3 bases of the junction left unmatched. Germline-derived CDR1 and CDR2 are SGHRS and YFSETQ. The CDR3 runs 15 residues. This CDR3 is CASSTGTGGSYEQYF. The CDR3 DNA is TGCGCCAGCAGCACCGGGACAGGGGGCTCCTACGAGCAGTACTTC.

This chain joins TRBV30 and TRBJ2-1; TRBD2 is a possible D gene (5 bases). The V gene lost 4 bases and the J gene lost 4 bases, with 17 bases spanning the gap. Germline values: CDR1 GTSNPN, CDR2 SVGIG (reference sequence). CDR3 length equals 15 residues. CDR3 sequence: CAWKSASLTYNEQFF. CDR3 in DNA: TGTGCCTGGAAATCGGCTAGCTTAACGTACAATGAGCAGTTCTTC. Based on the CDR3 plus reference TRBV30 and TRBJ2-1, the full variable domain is SQTIHQWPATLVQPVGSPLSLECTVEGTSNPNLYWYRQAAGRGLQLLFYSVGIGQISSEVPQNLSASRPQDRQFILSSKKLLLSDSGFYLCAWKSASLTYNEQFFGPGTRLTVL.

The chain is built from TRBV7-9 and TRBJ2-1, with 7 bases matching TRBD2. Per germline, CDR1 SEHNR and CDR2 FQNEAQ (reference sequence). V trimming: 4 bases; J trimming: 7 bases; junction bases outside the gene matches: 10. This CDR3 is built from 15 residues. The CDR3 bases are TGTGCCAGCAGCTCCCCGGGGAGGGTAGAAAATGAGCAGTTCTTC. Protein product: CASSSPGRVENEQFF.

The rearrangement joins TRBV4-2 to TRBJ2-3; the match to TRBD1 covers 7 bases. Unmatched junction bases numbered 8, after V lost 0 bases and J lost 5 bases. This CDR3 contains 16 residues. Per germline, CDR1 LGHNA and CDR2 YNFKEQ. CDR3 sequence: CASSQEPKGAVDTQYF. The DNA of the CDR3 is TGTGCCAGCAGCCAAGAACCTAAGGGGGCCGTAGATACGCAGTATTTT.

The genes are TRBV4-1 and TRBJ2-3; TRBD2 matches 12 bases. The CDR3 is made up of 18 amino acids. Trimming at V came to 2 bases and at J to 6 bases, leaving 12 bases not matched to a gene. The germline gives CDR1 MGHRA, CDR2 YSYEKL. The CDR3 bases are TGCGCCAGCAGCCAACCGTCTACGACTAGCGGGAGAAAGGATACGCAGTATTTT. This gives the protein CASSQPSTTSGRKDTQYF.

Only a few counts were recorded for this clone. DNA for the CDR3: TGTGCCAGCAGTTTATGGGCGGACGATGGCTACACCTTC. The encoded protein is CASSLWADDGYTF. V is TRBV27 and J is TRBJ1-2; D remains unclear. In germline, CDR1 is MNHEY, CDR2 SMNVEV (reference sequence). This CDR3 is built from 13 residues. Deletions cut 1 base from V and 6 bases from J, with 9 bases between.

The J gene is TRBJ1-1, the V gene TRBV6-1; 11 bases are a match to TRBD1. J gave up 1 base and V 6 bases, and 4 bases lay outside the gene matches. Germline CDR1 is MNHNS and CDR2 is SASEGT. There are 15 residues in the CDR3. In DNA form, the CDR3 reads TGTGCCAGCAGATGGACAGGGGGCCCGAACACTGAAGCTTTCTTT. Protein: CASRWTGGPNTEAFF.

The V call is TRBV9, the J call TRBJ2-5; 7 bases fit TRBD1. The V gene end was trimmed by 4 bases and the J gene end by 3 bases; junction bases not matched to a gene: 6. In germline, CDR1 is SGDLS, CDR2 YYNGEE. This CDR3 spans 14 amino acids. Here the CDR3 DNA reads TGTGCCAGCAGCCGAGGACAGGAAAAAGAGACCCAGTACTTC. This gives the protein CASSRGQEKETQYF.

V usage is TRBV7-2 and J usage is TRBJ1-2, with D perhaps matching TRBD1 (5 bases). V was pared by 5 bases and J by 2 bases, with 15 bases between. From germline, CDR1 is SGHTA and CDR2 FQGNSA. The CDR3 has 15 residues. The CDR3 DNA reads TGTGCCAGCAGCCAAAACATCCGGGGCAACTATGGCTACACCTTC. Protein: CASSQNIRGNYGYTF. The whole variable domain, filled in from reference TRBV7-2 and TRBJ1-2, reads GAGVSQSPSNKVTEKGKDVELRCDPISGHTALYWYRQSLGQGLEFLIYFQGNSAPDKSGLPSDRFSAERTGGSVSTLTIQRTQQEDSAVYLCASSQNIRGNYGYTFGSGTRLTVV.

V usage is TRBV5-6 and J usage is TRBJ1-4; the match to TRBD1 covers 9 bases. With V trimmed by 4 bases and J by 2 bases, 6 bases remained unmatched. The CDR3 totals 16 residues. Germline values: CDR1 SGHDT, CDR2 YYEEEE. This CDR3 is CASSKGGTGTNEKLFF. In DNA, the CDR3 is TGTGCCAGCAGCAAGGGGGGGACAGGGACTAATGAAAAACTGTTTTTT.

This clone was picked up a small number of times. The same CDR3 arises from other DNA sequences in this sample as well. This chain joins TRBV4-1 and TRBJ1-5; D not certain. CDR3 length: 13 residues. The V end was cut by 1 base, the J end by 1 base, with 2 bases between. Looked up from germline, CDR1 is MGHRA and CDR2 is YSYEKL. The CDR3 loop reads CASSQASNQPQHF. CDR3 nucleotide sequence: TGCGCCAGCAGCCAAGCCAGCAATCAGCCCCAGCATTTT.

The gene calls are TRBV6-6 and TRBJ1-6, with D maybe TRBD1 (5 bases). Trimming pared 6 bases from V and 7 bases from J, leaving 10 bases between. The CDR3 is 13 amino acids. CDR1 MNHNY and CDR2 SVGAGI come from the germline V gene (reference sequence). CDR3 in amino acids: CASRRQGNSPLHF. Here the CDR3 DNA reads TGTGCCAGCAGACGGCAGGGAAATTCACCCCTCCACTTT.

This chain's CDR3 is CASSSRQGDSYEQYF. The CDR3 DNA reads as TGTGCCAGCAGCTCCCGACAGGGGGACTCCTACGAGCAGTACTTC. The J gene is TRBJ2-7, the V gene TRBV5-4, with TRBD1 identical over 9 bases. The V gene end was trimmed by 3 bases and the J gene end by 0 bases; junction bases not matched to a gene: 4. This CDR3 has 15 residues. Germline V gives CDR1 SGHNT, CDR2 YYREEE (reference sequence).

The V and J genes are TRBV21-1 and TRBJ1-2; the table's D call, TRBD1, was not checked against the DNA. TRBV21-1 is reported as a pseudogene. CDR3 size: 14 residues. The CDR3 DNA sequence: TGTGCCAGCAGCAGGGAACAGGGAGTGGGTCGCTACACCTTC. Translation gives CASSREQGVGRYTF.

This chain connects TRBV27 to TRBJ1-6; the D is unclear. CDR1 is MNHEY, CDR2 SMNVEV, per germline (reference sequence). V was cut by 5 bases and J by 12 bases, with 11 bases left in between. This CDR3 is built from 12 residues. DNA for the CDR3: TGTGCCAGCAGTCTACGGACTGGACCCCTCCACTTT. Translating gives CASSLRTGPLHF.

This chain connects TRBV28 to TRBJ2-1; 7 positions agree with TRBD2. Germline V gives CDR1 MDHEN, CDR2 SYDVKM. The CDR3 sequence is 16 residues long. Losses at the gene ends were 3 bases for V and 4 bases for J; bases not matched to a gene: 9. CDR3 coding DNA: TGTGCCAGCAGTTTTGGCCAGCGGGGAATTTACAATGAGCAGTTCTTC. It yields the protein CASSFGQRGIYNEQFF.

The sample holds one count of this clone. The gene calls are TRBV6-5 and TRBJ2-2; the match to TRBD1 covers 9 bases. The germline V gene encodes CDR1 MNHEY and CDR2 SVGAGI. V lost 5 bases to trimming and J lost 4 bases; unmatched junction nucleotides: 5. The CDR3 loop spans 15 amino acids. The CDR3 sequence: CASSTGQGTTGELFF. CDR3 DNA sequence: TGTGCCAGCAGTACCGGACAGGGGACCACCGGGGAGCTGTTTTTT.

Here the CDR3 DNA reads TGTGCCAGCAGCTTGATACAGGGGTGGGACACTGAAGCTTTCTTT. Its translation is CASSLIQGWDTEAFF. This chain links TRBV5-6 with TRBJ1-1, with 7 bases matching TRBD1. Germline V CDR1 and CDR2: SGHDT, YYEEEE. This CDR3 region has 15 residues. V lost 1 base, J lost 3 bases, and 6 bases stayed unmatched. The complete variable domain, with remaining parts taken from reference TRBV5-6 and TRBJ1-1, reads DAGVTQSPTHLIKTRGQQVTLRCSPKSGHDTVSWYQQALGQGPQFIFQYYEEEERQRGNFPDRFSGHQFPNYSSELNVNALLLGDSALYLCASSLIQGWDTEAFFGQGTRLTVV.

The CDR3 spells CASSIQGNSPLHF. The CDR3 DNA is TGTGCCAGTAGCATTCAGGGGAATTCACCCCTCCACTTT. The chain joins TRBV19 to TRBJ1-6; a possible D gene is TRBD1 (6 bases). V was cut by 6 bases and J by 7 bases, with 10 bases left in between. The germline gives CDR1 LNHDA, CDR2 SQIVND (reference sequence). The CDR3 loop spans 13 amino acids.

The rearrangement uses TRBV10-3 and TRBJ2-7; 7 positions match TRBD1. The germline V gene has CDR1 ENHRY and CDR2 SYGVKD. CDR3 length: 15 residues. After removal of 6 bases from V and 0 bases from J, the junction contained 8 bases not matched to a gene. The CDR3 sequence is CAISPTGDSSYEQYF. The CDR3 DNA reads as TGTGCCATCAGCCCCACAGGGGACAGCTCCTACGAGCAGTACTTC.

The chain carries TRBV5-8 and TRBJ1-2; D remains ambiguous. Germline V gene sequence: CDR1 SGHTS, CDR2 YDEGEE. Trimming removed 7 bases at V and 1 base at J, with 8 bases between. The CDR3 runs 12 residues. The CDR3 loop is CASRAVNYGYTF. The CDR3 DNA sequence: TGTGCCAGCCGCGCAGTTAACTATGGCTACACCTTC.

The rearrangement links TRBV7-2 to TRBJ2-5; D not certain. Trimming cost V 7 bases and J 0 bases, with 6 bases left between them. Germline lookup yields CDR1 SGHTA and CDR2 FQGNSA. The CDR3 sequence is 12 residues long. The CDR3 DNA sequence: TGTGCCAGCAAGGAAGACCAAGAGACCCAGTACTTC. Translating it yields CASKEDQETQYF.

The CDR3 region is CASSPAPRLGGEQFF. In DNA form, the CDR3 reads TGTGCCAGCAGCCCTGCCCCCAGGTTGGGTGGTGAGCAGTTCTTC. The chain employs TRBV5-4 and TRBJ2-1; no reliable D call. The CDR3 runs to 15 residues. Per germline, CDR1 SGHNT and CDR2 YYREEE (reference sequence). V was pared by 4 bases and J by 9 bases, with 20 bases between.

This chain's CDR3 is CASSGTVSGANVLTF. CDR3 nucleotide sequence: TGCGCCAGCAGCGGGACAGTCTCTGGGGCCAACGTCCTGACTTTC. The rearrangement links TRBV5-1 to TRBJ2-6, with 7 bases lining up with TRBD1. Germline loops: CDR1 SGHRS, CDR2 YFSETQ. J gave up 0 bases and V 4 bases, and 1 base lay outside the gene matches. The CDR3 spans 15 residues.

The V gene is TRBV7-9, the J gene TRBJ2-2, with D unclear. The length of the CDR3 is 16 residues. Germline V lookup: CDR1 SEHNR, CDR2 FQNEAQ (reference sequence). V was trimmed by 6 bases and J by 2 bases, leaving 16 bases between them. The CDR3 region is CASSSEKIFNTGELFF. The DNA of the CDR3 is TGTGCCAGCAGTTCGGAAAAAATCTTCAACACCGGGGAGCTGTTTTTT.